These T cell receptor beta chains were read from a single sample in a study of OX40 agonist ivuxolimab in advanced cancers. The table came from immunoSEQ multiplex PCR; TCRdb's copy has only in-frame clones and leaves some out. The table shows 50,000 to 75,000 clones, with roughly 77% occurring only once. The material sequenced was CD4+ or CD8+ T cells sorted from blood, taken in a trial of the OX40 agonist ivuxolimab. These receptors were taken from an adult with an advanced solid tumor such as melanoma, head and neck, liver or kidney cancer. The CDR3 runs from the conserved cysteine through the conserved F or W. The D gene is left open where the match is weak. Size is stated for part of the rows, as once, few or many counts, or as a class when the clone is expanded.

>TRBV10-1|.|TRBJ1-2|once
TGCGCCAGCAGTGCCGGGACCCACTATGGCTACACCTTC
CASSAGTHYGYTF
>TRBV5-1|.|TRBJ2-7|.
TGCGCCAGCAGCTTAAAAAGGGAGACGGCTACCTACGAGCAGTACTTC
CASSLKRETATYEQYF
>TRBV5-1|TRBD1|TRBJ1-1|few
TGCGCCAGCAGCCCTGGGACAGGGTCATCAGCTGAAGCTTTCTTT
CASSPGTGSSAEAFF
>TRBV28|TRBD1|TRBJ2-7|.
TGTGCCAGCAGTTTCCGAGTTGGGAGACAGGGGACCTACGAGCAGTACTTC
CASSFRVGRQGTYEQYF
>TRBV20-1|.|TRBJ1-2|.
TGCAGTGCTAATCAGGAATATGGCTACACCTTC
CSANQEYGYTF
>TRBV6-5|.|TRBJ2-7|.
TGTGCCAGCCAATTATACGAGCAGTACTTC
CASQLYEQYF
>TRBV11-2|TRBD2|TRBJ2-7|.
TGTGCCAGCAGCTGGAGCGGGGGGGTTACTTACGAGCAGTACTTC
CASSWSGGVTYEQYF
>TRBV2|TRBD2|TRBJ2-3|.
TGTGCCAGCACCCCCAGACTAGCGGGAACGGGCACAGATACGCAGTATTTT
CASTPRLAGTGTDTQYF
>TRBV19|.|TRBJ2-1|.
TGTGCCAGTAGCGGTAAGCTGCAGGGCTCCTACAATGAGCAGTTCTTC
CASSGKLQGSYNEQFF
>TRBV6-1|.|TRBJ2-5|.
TGTGCCAGCAGTGCCATGGGGAGTGAGACCCAGTACTTC
CASSAMGSETQYF